These 13 T cell receptor beta chains came from one sample sequenced in a study of shared clonotypes between healthy human individuals. Clones were read by immunoSEQ multiplex PCR, and TCRdb kept only the in-frame ones, dropping some. The table lists about 2.3 million clones, roughly 92% of them singletons. Specimen: naive CD4+ T cells from PBMCs. Indicated subset: CD45RA+ positively selected. The receptors shown here come from a man aged 18 to 35 in good health. Some clones in this sample may be carry-over from other donors' samples.

The chain uses TRBV5-4 and TRBJ2-3, with 8 bases identical to TRBD1. J was trimmed by 2 bases and V by 3 bases; bases with no gene match: 8. From germline, CDR1 is SGHNT and CDR2 YYREEE (reference sequence). The CDR3 spans 16 residues. The CDR3 region is CASSSSGTGPTDTQYF. Here the CDR3 DNA reads TGTGCCAGCAGCTCCTCCGGGACAGGCCCCACAGATACGCAGTATTTT.

This chain joins TRBV7-9 and TRBJ2-1; D may be TRBD1 (6 bases). Germline V gene sequence: CDR1 SEHNR, CDR2 FQNEAQ (reference sequence). There are 15 residues in the CDR3. V was clipped by 2 bases and J by 4 bases, with 12 bases between them. CDR3: CASSLPGTPYNEQFF. The CDR3, as DNA: TGTGCCAGCAGCTTACCCGGGACACCTTACAATGAGCAGTTCTTC.

The chain recombines TRBV4-1 with TRBJ2-7, with 9 bases fitting TRBD1. CDR1 and CDR2 (germline): MGHRA, YSYEKL. The CDR3 spans 15 residues. V was clipped by 2 bases and J by 2 bases; unmatched bases: 4. The CDR3 is CASSQRWTGAYEQYF. Written as DNA, the CDR3 is TGCGCCAGCAGCCAACGATGGACAGGGGCCTACGAGCAGTACTTC.

J is TRBJ2-1 and V is TRBV10-3; TRBD2 matches 12 bases. Germline V lookup: CDR1 ENHRY, CDR2 SYGVKD. V trimming: 8 bases; J trimming: 4 bases; junction bases outside the gene matches: 6. The CDR3 loop spans 15 amino acids. The CDR3 nucleotides are TGTGCCATCTCACGAGGACTAGCGGGGTACAATGAGCAGTTCTTC. Translating it yields CAISRGLAGYNEQFF.

In its sample, this clone was seen a few times. The chain recombines TRBV19 with TRBJ1-5, with 7 bases identical to TRBD1. The CDR3 totals 12 residues. Trimming removed 9 bases from V and 4 bases from J; junction bases left unmatched: 3. Germline V gene data show CDR1 as LNHDA and CDR2 as SQIVND (reference sequence). The CDR3 reads CARTGPNQPQHF. CDR3 bases: TGTGCCAGGACAGGGCCTAATCAGCCCCAGCATTTT.

This rearrangement joins TRBV7-9 to TRBJ2-7; tentative D call: TRBD2 (5 bases). Germline values: CDR1 SEHNR, CDR2 FQNEAQ (reference sequence). The germline V and J ends were trimmed by 0 bases and 1 base, with 10 bases remaining between them. CDR3 size: 15 residues. CDR3 in DNA: TGTGCCAGCAGCTTAGCGGGTCGGGGATCCTACGAGCAGTACTTC. Protein: CASSLAGRGSYEQYF. The full variable domain, rest sourced from reference TRBV7-9 and TRBJ2-7, is DTGVSQNPRHKITKRGQNVTFRCDPISEHNRLYWYRQTLGQGPEFLTYFQNEAQLEKSRLLSDRFSAERPKGSFSTLEIQRTEQGDSAMYLCASSLAGRGSYEQYFGPGTRLTVT.

In this sample, this clone turned up a few times. The chain employs TRBV2 and TRBJ1-5; the match to TRBD1 covers 9 bases. V lost 6 bases to trimming and J lost 6 bases; unmatched junction nucleotides: 3. Germline CDR1 is SNHLY and CDR2 is FYNNEI. This CDR3 has 13 residues. The CDR3 bases are TGTGCCAGCAGCGGACAGGGGACTCAGCCCCAGCATTTT. This sequence encodes CASSGQGTQPQHF.

Turning to this clone: Other DNA sequences of this sample code for an identical CDR3. The rearrangement links TRBV9 to TRBJ2-5; 7 nucleotides agree with TRBD1. CDR1 SGDLS and CDR2 YYNGEE come from the germline V gene. J was trimmed by 4 bases and V by 0 bases; bases with no gene match: 3. The CDR3 is 14 residues long. In DNA, the CDR3 is TGTGCCAGCAGCGTAGACAGGGGTTCAGAGACCCAGTACTTC. Amino acid sequence: CASSVDRGSETQYF.

V gene TRBV28 combines with J gene TRBJ2-2; D is undetermined. Trimming stripped 6 bases from V and 4 bases from J, with 12 bases between. In germline, CDR1 is MDHEN, CDR2 SYDVKM. The CDR3 loop spans 14 amino acids. CDR3 in DNA: TGTGCCAGCAGCAAACGACCGAGCACCGGGGAGCTGTTTTTT. Its translation: CASSKRPSTGELFF.

The chain is built from TRBV28 and TRBJ2-3; 13 nucleotides match TRBD2. The CDR3 extends over 17 amino acids. Germline V gene sequence: CDR1 MDHEN, CDR2 SYDVKM. Trimming removed 5 bases from V and 3 bases from J; junction bases left unmatched: 8. CDR3 in DNA: TGTGCCAGCAGTCCCCAGGGACTAGCGGGACGGACAGATACGCAGTATTTT. Translating it yields CASSPQGLAGRTDTQYF.

This chain uses TRBV28 with TRBJ2-5, with 11 bases that match TRBD2. CDR3 length equals 16 residues. Unmatched junction bases numbered 8, after V lost 4 bases and J lost 4 bases. Per germline, CDR1 MDHEN and CDR2 SYDVKM. CDR3 DNA: TGTGCCAGCAGTTCAACCGGGACTAGCGGTCCAGAGACCCAGTACTTC. Protein: CASSSTGTSGPETQYF.

This clone appeared a few times. V is TRBV18 and J is TRBJ1-1, with a weak D call TRBD1 (5 bases). With 1 base removed from V and 4 bases from J, the gap between germline ends came to 13 bases. The CDR3 loop spans 15 amino acids. The germline V gene encodes CDR1 KGHSH and CDR2 LQKENI. This chain's CDR3 is CASSPLLGESTEAFF. The CDR3 nucleotides are TGTGCCAGCTCACCACTATTGGGGGAGAGCACTGAAGCTTTCTTT.

The rearrangement joins TRBV6-1 to TRBJ2-6; 8 bases align to TRBD1. The CDR3 contains 15 residues. Germline loops: CDR1 MNHNS, CDR2 SASEGT. The J segment lost 3 bases and the V segment lost 6 bases, leaving 4 bases of the junction unmatched. CDR3 nucleotides: TGTGCCAGCAGGGACAGGGATTATGGGGCCAACGTCCTGACTTTC. Its protein product is CASRDRDYGANVLTF.